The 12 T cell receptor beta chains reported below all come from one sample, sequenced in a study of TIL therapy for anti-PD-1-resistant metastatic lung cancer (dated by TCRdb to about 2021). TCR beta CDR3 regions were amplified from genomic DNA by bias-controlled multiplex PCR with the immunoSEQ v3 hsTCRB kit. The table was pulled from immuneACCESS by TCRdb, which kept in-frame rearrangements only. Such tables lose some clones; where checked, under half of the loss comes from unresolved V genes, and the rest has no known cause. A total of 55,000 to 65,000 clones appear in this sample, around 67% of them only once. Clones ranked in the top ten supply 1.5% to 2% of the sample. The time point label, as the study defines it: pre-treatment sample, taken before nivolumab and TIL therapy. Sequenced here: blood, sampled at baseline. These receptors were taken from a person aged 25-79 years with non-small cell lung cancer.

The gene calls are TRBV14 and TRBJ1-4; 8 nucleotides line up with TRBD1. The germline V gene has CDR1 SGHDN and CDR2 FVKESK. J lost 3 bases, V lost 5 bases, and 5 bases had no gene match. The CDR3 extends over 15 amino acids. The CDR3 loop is CASSIQGAANEKLFF. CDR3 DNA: TGTGCCAGCAGCATTCAGGGGGCAGCTAATGAAAAACTGTTTTTT.

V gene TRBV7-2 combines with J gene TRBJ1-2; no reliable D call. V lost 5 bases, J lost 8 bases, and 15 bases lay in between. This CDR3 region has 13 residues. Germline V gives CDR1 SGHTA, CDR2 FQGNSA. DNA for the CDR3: TGTGCCAGCAGCCCCGCCGCCTCGCTCGGCTACACCTTC. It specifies CASSPAASLGYTF.

The CDR3 DNA is TGTGCCAGCTCACGAGACGTTCTGAAGGACGAGCAGTACTTC. Its translation is CASSRDVLKDEQYF. V and J are TRBV18 and TRBJ2-7; D ambiguous. In germline, CDR1 is KGHSH, CDR2 LQKENI. This CDR3 contains 14 residues. Trimming took off 4 bases at V and 5 bases at J, with 15 bases between the two ends.

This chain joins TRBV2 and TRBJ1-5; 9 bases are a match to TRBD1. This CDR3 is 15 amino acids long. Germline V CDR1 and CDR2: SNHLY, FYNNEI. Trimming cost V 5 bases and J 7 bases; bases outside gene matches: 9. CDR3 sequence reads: CASSPDRGKRQPQHF. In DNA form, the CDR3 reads TGTGCCAGCAGTCCCGACAGGGGGAAGCGACAGCCCCAGCATTTT. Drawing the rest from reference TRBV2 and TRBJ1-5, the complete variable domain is EPEVTQTPSHQVTQMGQEVILRCVPISNHLYFYWYRQILGQKVEFLVSFYNNEISEKSEIFDDQFSVERPDGSNFTLKIRSTKLEDSAMYFCASSPDRGKRQPQHFGDGTRLSIL.

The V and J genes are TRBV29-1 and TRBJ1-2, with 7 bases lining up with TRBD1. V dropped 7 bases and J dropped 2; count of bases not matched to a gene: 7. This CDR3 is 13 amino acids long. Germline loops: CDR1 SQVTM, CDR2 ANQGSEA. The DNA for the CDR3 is TGCAGCGGAGGATCGGGACAGAACTATGGCTACACCTTC. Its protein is CSGGSGQNYGYTF.

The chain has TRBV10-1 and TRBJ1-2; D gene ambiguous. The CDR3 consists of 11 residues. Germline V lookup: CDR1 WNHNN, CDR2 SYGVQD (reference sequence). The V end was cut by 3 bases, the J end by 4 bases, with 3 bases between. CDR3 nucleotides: TGCGCCAGCAGTGACGGCTATGGCTACACCTTC. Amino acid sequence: CASSDGYGYTF.

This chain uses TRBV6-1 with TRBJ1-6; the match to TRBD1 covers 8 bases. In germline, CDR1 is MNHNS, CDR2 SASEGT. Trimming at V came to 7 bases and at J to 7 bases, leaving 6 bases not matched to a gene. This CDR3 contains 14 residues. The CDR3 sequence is CASNGQGENSPLHF. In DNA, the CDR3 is TGTGCCAGCAACGGACAGGGCGAAAATTCACCCCTCCACTTT.

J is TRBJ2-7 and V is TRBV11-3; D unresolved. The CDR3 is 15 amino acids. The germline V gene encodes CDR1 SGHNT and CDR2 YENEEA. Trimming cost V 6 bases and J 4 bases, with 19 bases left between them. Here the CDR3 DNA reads TGTGCCAGCAGTTTTTCCCCTTTTATTACATACGAGCAGTACTTC. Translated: CASSFSPFITYEQYF.

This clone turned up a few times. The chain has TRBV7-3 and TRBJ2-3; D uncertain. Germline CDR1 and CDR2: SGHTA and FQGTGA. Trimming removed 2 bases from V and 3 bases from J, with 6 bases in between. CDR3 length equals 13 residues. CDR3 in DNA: TGTGCCAGCAGCTTAGCGTTGACAGATACGCAGTATTTT. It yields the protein CASSLALTDTQYF.

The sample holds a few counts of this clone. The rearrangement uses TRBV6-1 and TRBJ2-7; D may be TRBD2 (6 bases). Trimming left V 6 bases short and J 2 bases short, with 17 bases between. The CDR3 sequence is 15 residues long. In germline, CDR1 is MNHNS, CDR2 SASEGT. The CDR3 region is CASSLLGGLTYEQYF. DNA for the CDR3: TGTGCCAGCAGCTTACTTGGGGGACTTACCTACGAGCAGTACTTC.

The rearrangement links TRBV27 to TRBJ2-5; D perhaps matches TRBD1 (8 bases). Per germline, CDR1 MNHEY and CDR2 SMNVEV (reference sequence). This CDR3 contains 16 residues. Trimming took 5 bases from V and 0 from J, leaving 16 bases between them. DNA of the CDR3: TGTGCCAGCAGTCCGACAGGGGAGGGGTACCAAGAGACCCAGTACTTC. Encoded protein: CASSPTGEGYQETQYF.

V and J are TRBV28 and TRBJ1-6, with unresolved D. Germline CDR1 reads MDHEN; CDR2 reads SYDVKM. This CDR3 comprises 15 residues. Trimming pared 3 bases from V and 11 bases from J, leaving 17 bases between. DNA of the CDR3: TGTGCCAGCAGTTTCGGGCCGCCTAGGACGGCACCCCTCCACTTT. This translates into CASSFGPPRTAPLHF.